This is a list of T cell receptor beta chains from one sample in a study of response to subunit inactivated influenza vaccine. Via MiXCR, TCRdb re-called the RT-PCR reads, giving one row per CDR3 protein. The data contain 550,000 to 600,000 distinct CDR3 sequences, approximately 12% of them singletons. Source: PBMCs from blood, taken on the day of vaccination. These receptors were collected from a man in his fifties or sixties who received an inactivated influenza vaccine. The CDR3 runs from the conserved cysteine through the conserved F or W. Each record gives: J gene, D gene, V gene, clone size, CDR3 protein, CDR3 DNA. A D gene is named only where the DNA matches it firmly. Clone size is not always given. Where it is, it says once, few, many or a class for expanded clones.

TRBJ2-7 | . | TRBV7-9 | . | CASSSWTHLSYNEQYF | TGTGCCAGCAGCTCCTGGACCCATCTATCCTACAATGAGCAGTACTTC
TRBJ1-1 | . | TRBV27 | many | CASWLLGARNTEAFF | TGTGCCAGCTGGCTGCTGGGGGCGCGGAACACTGAAGCTTTCTTT
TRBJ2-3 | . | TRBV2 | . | CASSTPWSANTQYF | TGTGCCAGCAGTACCCCTTGGAGCGCTAATACGCAGTATTTT
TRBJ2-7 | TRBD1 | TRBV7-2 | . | CASSFDRDRESHEQYF | TGTGCCAGCAGCTTCGACCGGGACAGGGAGAGCCACGAGCAGTACTTC
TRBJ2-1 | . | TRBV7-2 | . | CASSFFTRDRLDNEQFF | TGTGCCAGCAGCTTTTTTACGCGGGATAGACTTGACAATGAGCAGTTCTTC
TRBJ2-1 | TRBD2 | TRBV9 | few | CASSVVSGGFYNEQFF | TGTGCCAGCAGCGTAGTGAGCGGGGGATTCTACAATGAGCAGTTCTTC
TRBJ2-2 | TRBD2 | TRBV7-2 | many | CASSLSGGGTGELFF | TGTGCCAGCAGCTTAAGCGGGGGGGGAACCGGGGAGCTGTTTTTT
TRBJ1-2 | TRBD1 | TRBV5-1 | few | CASSFGQGKGRNYGYTF | TGCGCCAGCAGCTTCGGACAGGGGAAAGGGAGGAACTATGGCTACACCTTC
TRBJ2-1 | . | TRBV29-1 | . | CSAKIRRRQDNEQFF | TGCAGCGCCAAAATAAGGAGGCGACAGGACAATGAGCAGTTCTTC
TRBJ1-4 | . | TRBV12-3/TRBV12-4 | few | CASSFLGRSEKLFF | TGTGCCAGCAGCTTCTTAGGGAGAAGTGAAAAACTGTTTTTT
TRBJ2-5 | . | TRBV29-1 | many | CSVEERGYETQYF | TGCAGCGTTGAAGAAAGGGGCTACGAGACCCAGTACTTC
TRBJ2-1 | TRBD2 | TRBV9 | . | CASSPGGSGGPSYNEQFF | TGTGCCAGCAGCCCAGGAGGTAGCGGGGGGCCGTCGTACAATGAGCAGTTCTTC
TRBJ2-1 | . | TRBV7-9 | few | CASRSYEHEQFF | TGTGCCAGCAGGTCATATGAACATGAGCAGTTCTTC
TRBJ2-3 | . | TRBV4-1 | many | CASSSRGQGRSDTQYF | TGCGCCAGCAGCTCCCGCGGGCAGGGACGGTCGGATACGCAGTATTTT
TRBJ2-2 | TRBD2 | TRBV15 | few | CATSSTSVGELFF | TGTGCCACCAGCAGTACTAGCGTCGGGGAGCTGTTTTTT
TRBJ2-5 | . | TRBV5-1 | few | CASSLGSWGETQYF | TGCGCCAGCAGCTTGGGGTCTTGGGGAGAGACCCAGTACTTC
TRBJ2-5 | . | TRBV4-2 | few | CASSQAITFGGETQYF | TGTGCCAGCAGCCAAGCAATCACGTTTGGAGGAGAGACCCAGTACTTC
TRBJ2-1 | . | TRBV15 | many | CATSPGRASYNEQFF | TGTGCCACCAGCCCCGGCAGGGCCTCCTACAATGAGCAGTTCTTC
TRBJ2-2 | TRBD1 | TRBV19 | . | CASTSAGGPNTGELFF | TGTGCCAGTACCTCCGCAGGGGGACCGAACACCGGGGAGCTGTTTTTT
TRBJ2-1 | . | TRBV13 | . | CASSFGGPREQFF | TGTGCCAGCAGCTTTGGGGGACCCCGAGAGCAGTTCTTC
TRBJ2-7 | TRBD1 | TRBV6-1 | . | CASSTTGDYEQYF | TGTGCCAGCAGTACGACAGGGGACTACGAGCAGTACTTC
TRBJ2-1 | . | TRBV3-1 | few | CASSQAYSGNEQFF | TGTGCCAGCAGCCAAGCGTATTCGGGCAATGAGCAGTTCTTC
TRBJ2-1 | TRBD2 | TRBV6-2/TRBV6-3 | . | CAHRASGAYNEQFF | TGTGCCCACAGGGCTAGCGGGGCCTACAATGAGCAGTTCTTC
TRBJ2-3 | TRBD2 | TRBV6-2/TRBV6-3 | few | CASSYPDRGRLAGGTDTQYF | TGTGCCAGCAGTTACCCGGACAGGGGGCGACTAGCGGGAGGAACAGATACGCAGTATTTT
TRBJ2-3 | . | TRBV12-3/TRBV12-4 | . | CASSQRPQYF | TGTGCCAGCAGCCAGCGCCCGCAGTATTTT
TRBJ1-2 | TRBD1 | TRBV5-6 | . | CASSPGQETNYGYTF | TGTGCCAGCAGCCCCGGACAGGAAACTAACTATGGCTACACCTTC
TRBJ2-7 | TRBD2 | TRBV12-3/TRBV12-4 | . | CASSLQASPGTSGGVLSYEQYF | TGTGCCAGCAGTTTGCAGGCTTCACCCGGGACTAGCGGGGGGGTTCTCTCCTACGAGCAGTACTTC
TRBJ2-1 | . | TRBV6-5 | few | CASSYGGYSYNEQFF | TGTGCCAGCAGTTATGGGGGGTATAGCTACAATGAGCAGTTCTTC
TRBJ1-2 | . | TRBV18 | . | CASSPPFWDGNYGYTF | TGTGCCAGCTCACCGCCTTTCTGGGACGGCAACTATGGCTACACCTTC
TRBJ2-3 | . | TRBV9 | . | CASSVSRIGTDTQYF | TGTGCCAGCAGCGTAAGCCGTATTGGCACAGATACGCAGTATTTT
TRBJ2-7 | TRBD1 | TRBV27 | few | CASSLIVGQGALYEQYF | TGTGCCAGCAGTTTAATCGTGGGACAGGGGGCCCTCTACGAGCAGTACTTC
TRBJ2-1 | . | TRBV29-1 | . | CSVAWDYNEQFF | TGCAGCGTTGCCTGGGACTACAATGAGCAGTTCTTC
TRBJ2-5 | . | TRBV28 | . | CASSLVWAGNRYSQETQYF | TGTGCCAGCAGTTTAGTTTGGGCAGGGAATAGATATTCTCAAGAGACCCAGTACTTC
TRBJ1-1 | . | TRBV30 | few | CAWSTRLGAVNTEAFF | TGTGCCTGGAGTACCCGCCTGGGGGCGGTGAACACTGAAGCTTTCTTT
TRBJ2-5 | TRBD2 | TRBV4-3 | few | CASSQVGSGSWETQYF | TGCGCCAGCAGCCAAGTCGGGAGCGGGAGCTGGGAGACCCAGTACTTC
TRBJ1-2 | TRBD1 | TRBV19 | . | CASSADRGPIYGYTF | TGTGCCAGTAGTGCCGACAGGGGACCTATCTATGGCTACACCTTC
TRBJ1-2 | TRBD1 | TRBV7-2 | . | CASSLSYRGRKNGYTF | TGTGCCAGCAGCTTATCGTACAGGGGGCGCAAGAATGGCTACACCTTC
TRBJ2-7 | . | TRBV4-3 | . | CASSQVYMHRSSYEQYF | TGCGCCAGCAGCCAAGTATATATGCACAGGAGCTCCTACGAGCAGTACTTC
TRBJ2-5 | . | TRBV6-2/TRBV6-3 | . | CASSYSPETQYF | TGTGCCAGCAGTTATTCCCCCGAGACCCAGTACTTC
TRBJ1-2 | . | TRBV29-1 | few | CSVNRKEDYGYTF | TGCAGCGTAAACAGGAAGGAGGACTATGGCTACACCTTC
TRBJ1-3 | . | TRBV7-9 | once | CASSLPPRDTIYF | TGTGCCAGCAGCTTACCCCCAAGGGACACCATATATTTT
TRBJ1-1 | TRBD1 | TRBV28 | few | CASRTQGANTEAFF | TGTGCCAGCAGGACGCAGGGGGCTAACACTGAAGCTTTCTTT
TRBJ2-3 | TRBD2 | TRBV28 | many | CASRFARGGGTDTQYF | TGTGCCAGTCGCTTCGCTCGGGGGGGAGGCACAGATACGCAGTATTTT
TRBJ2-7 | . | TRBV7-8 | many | CASSPDSQTYEQYF | TGTGCCAGCAGCCCGGACAGCCAGACCTACGAGCAGTACTTC
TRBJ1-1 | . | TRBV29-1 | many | CSVGRGNTEAFF | TGCAGCGTTGGAAGGGGGAACACTGAAGCTTTCTTT